A single sample gave rise to the 28 T cell receptor beta chains below, sequenced in a study of blood T cell repertoires in COVID-19. Here immunoSEQ multiplex PCR was the method, and the copy in TCRdb shows in-frame clones only, minus some. The sample contains some 110,000 clones, around 79% of which appear only once. The sample taken for sequencing was peripheral blood. Receptor source: a man aged 45-65 years with acute or convalescent COVID-19.

The J gene is TRBJ2-1, the V gene TRBV10-2, with 7 nucleotides matching TRBD2. V was clipped by 8 bases and J by 7 bases; unmatched bases: 5. This CDR3 region has 12 residues. Germline CDR1 is WSHSY and CDR2 is SAAADI. Here the CDR3 DNA reads TGCGCCAGCTTGGGGGGGTTGAATGAGCAGTTCTTC. Its protein is CASLGGLNEQFF.

Details on this clone: A read error may be the cause here, since a much bigger clone is one base away. Distinct nucleotide sequences in the sample also encode this CDR3. DNA for the CDR3: TGCGCCAGCAGCCTGGGACAGCCCCAAGAGACCCAGTACTTC. This codes for CASSLGQPQETQYF. The rearrangement links TRBV5-1 to TRBJ2-5; 7 bases fit TRBD1. Germline values: CDR1 SGHRS, CDR2 YFSETQ. V shed 4 bases and J 1 base; nucleotides not matched to a gene: 4. The CDR3 is made up of 14 amino acids.

CDR3 loop: CASSPYTGELFF. DNA of the CDR3: TGTGCCAGCAGTCCGTACACCGGGGAGCTGTTTTTT. The chain employs TRBV27 and TRBJ2-2; D uncertain. Per the germline V gene, CDR1 is MNHEY and CDR2 is SMNVEV (reference sequence). The ends were cut back, 5 bases at V and 3 bases at J, with 4 bases in the middle. The CDR3 runs 12 residues.

The chain combines TRBV29-1 with TRBJ2-3, with 7 bases fitting TRBD2. Germline loops: CDR1 SQVTM, CDR2 ANQGSEA. The CDR3 runs to 13 residues. V dropped 4 bases and J dropped 1; count of bases not matched to a gene: 2. The CDR3 loop reads CSVGTSGTDTQYF. The CDR3 coding sequence is TGCAGCGTTGGTACTAGCGGCACAGATACGCAGTATTTT.

The J gene is TRBJ1-1, the V gene TRBV5-4; 7 nucleotides align to TRBD1. V lost 7 bases to trimming and J lost 6 bases; unmatched junction nucleotides: 15. Germline CDR1 SGHNT, CDR2 YYREEE (reference sequence). The CDR3 loop spans 15 amino acids. This CDR3 reads CASFRTGQLGAEAFF. In DNA, the CDR3 is TGTGCCAGCTTTCGAACGGGACAGTTAGGCGCTGAAGCTTTCTTT.

The rearrangement links TRBV6-1 to TRBJ1-6; 8 bases line up with TRBD1. This CDR3 is built from 18 residues. The V gene's germline CDR1 is MNHNS and CDR2 SASEGT. Trimming removed 0 bases from V and 8 bases from J; junction bases left unmatched: 12. In DNA, the CDR3 is TGTGCCAGCAGTGAAGCCCCTCCGACAGGGGACTTGCATTCACCCCTCCACTTT. Amino acids: CASSEAPPTGDLHSPLHF.

As for this clone: The junction differs from germline at one of its ends, possibly a read error. The rearrangement links TRBV7-7 to TRBJ2-1; 10 bases line up with TRBD2. This CDR3 has 15 amino acids. Looked up from germline, CDR1 is SSHAT and CDR2 is FNYEAQ (reference sequence). For the CDR3, the DNA is TGTGCTAGCAGCCAACTAGCGGGGTCCTACAATGAGCAGTTCTTC. Encoded protein: CASSQLAGSYNEQFF.

This rearrangement joins TRBV27 to TRBJ1-2, with D unclear. V gave up 6 bases and J gave up 8 bases, with 19 bases separating them. Germline V gene data show CDR1 as MNHEY and CDR2 as SMNVEV (reference sequence). There are 14 residues in the CDR3. The CDR3 region is CASSNYPAPGGYTF. CDR3 bases: TGTGCCAGCAGCAATTACCCCGCCCCTGGCGGCTACACCTTC.

This chain connects TRBV5-8 to TRBJ2-3; perhaps TRBD2 as D (5 bases). The V gene's germline CDR1 is SGHTS and CDR2 YDEGEE. Trimming pared 0 bases from V and 5 bases from J, leaving 16 bases between. The CDR3 sequence is 16 residues long. The CDR3 spells CASSLADTSGGDTQYF. The DNA of the CDR3 is TGTGCCAGCAGCTTGGCCGACACTTCTGGAGGAGATACGCAGTATTTT.

This clone appeared a few times. The J gene is TRBJ2-2, the V gene TRBV18, with 9 bases fitting TRBD2. V trimming: 3 bases; J trimming: 4 bases; junction bases outside the gene matches: 12. The CDR3 length is 18 residues. CDR1 and CDR2 from the germline V gene are KGHSH and LQKENI. The CDR3 region is CASSPPSGGAGGTGELFF. In DNA, the CDR3 is TGTGCCAGCTCACCCCCATCGGGGGGAGCGGGAGGCACCGGGGAGCTGTTTTTT.

This chain joins TRBV10-2 and TRBJ1-5; the match to TRBD1 covers 8 bases. V was pared by 5 bases and J by 2 bases, with 2 bases of the junction left unmatched. The length of the CDR3 is 14 residues. The V gene's germline CDR1 is WSHSY and CDR2 SAAADI. CDR3 nucleotide sequence: TGCGCCAGCAGTATGGACAGGGGCAATCAGCCCCAGCATTTT. Encoded protein: CASSMDRGNQPQHF.

This clone was recorded only once. V is TRBV7-2 and J is TRBJ1-6, with D maybe TRBD1 (5 bases). V shed 5 bases and J shed 7 bases, with 15 bases lying between them. The germline V gene encodes CDR1 SGHTA and CDR2 FQGNSA. The CDR3 length is 15 residues. CDR3: CASSPRTGENSPLHF. The CDR3 coding sequence is TGTGCCAGCAGCCCCCGGACGGGGGAGAATTCACCCCTCCACTTT.

The rearrangement uses TRBV3-1 (or the pseudogene TRBV3-2) and TRBJ1-1, with unresolved D. The CDR3 consists of 13 residues. Germline-derived CDR1 and CDR2 are LGHDT and YNNKEL (reference sequence). Trimming cost V 1 base and J 2 bases, with 5 bases left between them. The CDR3 here is CASSQGRNTEAFF. CDR3 bases: TGTGCCAGCAGCCAAGGGAGAAACACTGAAGCTTTCTTT.

The chain combines TRBV19 with TRBJ1-1; D remains unclear. V lost 4 bases and J 4 bases, leaving 10 bases between the germline ends. The CDR3 runs 13 residues. In germline, CDR1 is LNHDA, CDR2 SQIVND (reference sequence). CDR3 protein: CASSTPKFTEAFF. The CDR3 DNA reads TGTGCCAGTAGTACACCTAAGTTCACTGAAGCTTTCTTT.

The chain couples TRBV6-1 to TRBJ1-2, with TRBD1 as a possible D gene (5 bases). There are 14 residues in the CDR3. V lost 2 bases and J lost 4, with 11 bases in between. Per the germline V gene, CDR1 is MNHNS and CDR2 is SASEGT. CDR3 sequence reads: CASSESGGVYGYTF. CDR3 nucleotides: TGTGCCAGCAGTGAATCGGGGGGAGTCTATGGCTACACCTTC.

On this clone itself: At one boundary the junction diverges from the germline segment, which might be a read error. The chain has TRBV7-7 and TRBJ1-4; D is uncertain. CDR3 length equals 12 residues. Germline CDR1 reads SSHAT; CDR2 reads FNYEAQ (reference sequence). CDR3 amino acids: CASSPGNEKLFF. CDR3 DNA: TGTGCTAGCAGCCCCGGTAATGAAAAACTGTTTTTT.

V usage is TRBV18 and J usage is TRBJ2-7, with 8 bases fitting TRBD1. V trimming: 4 bases; J trimming: 0 bases; junction bases outside the gene matches: 8. The CDR3 sequence is 16 residues long. Germline V gene lookup returns CDR1 KGHSH and CDR2 LQKENI. CDR3 in DNA: TGTGCCAGCTCACGAACTTGGACAGGGTACTCCTACGAGCAGTACTTC. Residues: CASSRTWTGYSYEQYF. Complete variable domain (other parts from reference TRBV18 and TRBJ2-7): NAGVMQNPRHLVRRRGQEARLRCSPMKGHSHVYWYRQLPEEGLKFMVYLQKENIIDESGMPKERFSAEFPKEGPSILRIQQVVRGDSAAYFCASSRTWTGYSYEQYFGPGTRLTVT.

The chain recombines TRBV27 with TRBJ1-5; TRBD1 might be the D (5 bases). The CDR3 has 14 amino acids. In germline, CDR1 is MNHEY, CDR2 SMNVEV (reference sequence). Trimming removed 1 base at V and 6 bases at J, with 10 bases between. CDR3 sequence: CASSLWGGGQPQHF. CDR3 nucleotides: TGTGCCAGCAGTTTATGGGGGGGTGGTCAGCCCCAGCATTTT.

J is TRBJ1-1 and V is TRBV12-3 or TRBV12-4, with 12 bases identical to TRBD1. The CDR3 runs 13 residues. V lost 5 bases and J lost 11; bases outside the gene matches: 6. The CDR3, as DNA: TGTGCCAGCAGTGAGGGGACAGGGGGCTGGGCTTTCTTT. Translation: CASSEGTGGWAFF.

This sequence joins TRBV14 and TRBJ1-6, with no clear D. Per germline, CDR1 SGHDN and CDR2 FVKESK. The CDR3 spans 12 residues. With 3 bases removed from V and 8 bases from J, the gap between germline ends came to 5 bases. Written as DNA, the CDR3 is TGTGCCAGCAGCCATTCCGATTCACCCCTCCACTTT. The encoded protein is CASSHSDSPLHF. Supplemented by reference TRBV14 and TRBJ1-6, the full variable domain reads EAGVTQFPSHSVIEKGQTVTLRCDPISGHDNLYWYRRVMGKEIKFLLHFVKESKQDESGMPNNRFLAERTGGTYSTLKVQPAELEDSGVYFCASSHSDSPLHFGNGTRLTVT.

DNA for the CDR3: TGTGCCAGCAGCTTCGGTTCTGGAAACACCATATATTTT. Residues: CASSFGSGNTIYF. The chain joins TRBV5-6 to TRBJ1-3; D unresolved. The germline V gene has CDR1 SGHDT and CDR2 YYEEEE. V lost 2 bases, J lost 1 base, and 4 bases lay in between. The CDR3 length is 13 residues. Variable domain in full (rest from reference TRBV5-6 and TRBJ1-3): DAGVTQSPTHLIKTRGQQVTLRCSPKSGHDTVSWYQQALGQGPQFIFQYYEEEERQRGNFPDRFSGHQFPNYSSELNVNALLLGDSALYLCASSFGSGNTIYFGEGSWLTVV.

The chain recombines TRBV27 with TRBJ2-7, with 8 bases matching TRBD1. With V trimmed by 4 bases and J by 5 bases, 10 bases remained unmatched. The CDR3 runs 15 residues. The V gene's germline CDR1 is MNHEY and CDR2 SMNVEV (reference sequence). This CDR3 reads CASSSPGTGKNEQYF. The CDR3 DNA reads TGTGCCAGCAGTTCCCCCGGGACAGGTAAAAACGAGCAGTACTTC.

The chain has TRBV10-3 and TRBJ2-5; D gene unclear. The CDR3 totals 15 residues. V lost 8 bases, J lost 2 bases, and 18 bases lay in between. Germline V CDR1 and CDR2: ENHRY, SYGVKD. The CDR3 DNA sequence: TGTGCCATCTCCGCTGAGGCTAACGAACAAGAGACCCAGTACTTC. Its translation: CAISAEANEQETQYF.

The CDR3 here is CASNLQGQGEKLFF. Written as DNA, the CDR3 is TGTGCCAGCAACTTACAGGGCCAGGGTGAAAAACTGTTTTTT. The chain employs TRBV5-8 and TRBJ1-4; weak D call: TRBD1 (6 bases). The CDR3 runs to 14 residues. In germline, CDR1 is SGHTS, CDR2 YDEGEE. Between the trimmed V and J ends, which lost 6 bases and 7 bases, there was a span of 16 bases.

The genes are TRBV9 and TRBJ2-5; 7 bases align to TRBD2. Trimming at V came to 7 bases and at J to 3 bases, leaving 3 bases not matched to a gene. This CDR3 has 12 residues. Germline CDR1 is SGDLS and CDR2 is YYNGEE. Written as DNA, the CDR3 is TGTGCCAGCGGGGCGGGGGAAGAGACCCAGTACTTC. As protein: CASGAGEETQYF.

The chain is built from TRBV5-5 and TRBJ1-2; 8 bases line up with TRBD1. V lost 4 bases to trimming and J lost 4 bases; unmatched junction nucleotides: 9. Germline assignment: CDR1 SGHKS and CDR2 YYEKEE (reference sequence). The CDR3 has 15 amino acids. The CDR3, as DNA: TGTGCCAGCAGCCATACAGGGGGTTCCCCCTATGGCTACACCTTC. Protein sequence: CASSHTGGSPYGYTF.

The chain recombines TRBV15 with TRBJ1-6; 7 bases are shared with TRBD1. CDR1 and CDR2 from the germline V gene are LNHNV and YYDKDF (reference sequence). The CDR3 extends over 14 amino acids. V was pared by 4 bases and J by 7 bases, with 4 bases of the junction left unmatched. DNA of the CDR3: TGTGCCACCAGCAATGCAGGGGGAAATTCACCCCTCCACTTT. Translated: CATSNAGGNSPLHF.

This chain uses TRBV4-1 with TRBJ1-1; D gene uncertain. The CDR3 extends over 13 amino acids. V dropped 1 base and J dropped 4 bases, with 7 bases sitting between them. From germline, CDR1 is MGHRA and CDR2 YSYEKL. The CDR3: CASSQGEGTEAFF. CDR3 nucleotides: TGCGCCAGCAGCCAAGGTGAGGGCACTGAAGCTTTCTTT.